The T cell receptor (beta chain) under discussion was sequenced for a study of T cells in Graves' hyperthyroidism and ophthalmopathy. Across the study: Blood from the periphery was taken at initial diagnosis, before any treatment.

Findings and limits, study-wide: Clonotypes that were expanded in thyroid above 0.001 mostly appeared in blood too.

As for this clonotype: No antigen is known for it. Its ends do not fully match the called genes, so a read error is possible.

CDR3 size: 17 residues. Germline V gene lookup returns CDR1 KGHSY and CDR2 FQNENV. Newly diagnosed hyperthyroidism, duration under 2 months, in patients aged 18 to 65. The PBMCs had their origin in approximately 10 ml of fresh peripheral blood. Authors of the study amplified TCR beta CDR3 regions from RNA transcripts. HTBI primers were the set used in a first-round RT-PCR of the TCR CDR3. TCRdb passed the multiplex PCR reads through MiXCR, listing each CDR3 protein once. The profile shows 350,000 to 400,000 distinct CDR3 sequences, around 14% of them singletons. The receptor comes from a woman aged 25 to 39 with Graves' hyperthyroidism. The specimen was blood. The rearrangement joins TRBV16 to TRBJ2-3; no reliable D call. The CDR3 sequence is CASGQPSGHTGTDTQYF. CDR3 DNA sequence: TGTGCCAGCGGCCAACCGTCCGGGCATACCGGCACAGATACGCAGTATTTT.